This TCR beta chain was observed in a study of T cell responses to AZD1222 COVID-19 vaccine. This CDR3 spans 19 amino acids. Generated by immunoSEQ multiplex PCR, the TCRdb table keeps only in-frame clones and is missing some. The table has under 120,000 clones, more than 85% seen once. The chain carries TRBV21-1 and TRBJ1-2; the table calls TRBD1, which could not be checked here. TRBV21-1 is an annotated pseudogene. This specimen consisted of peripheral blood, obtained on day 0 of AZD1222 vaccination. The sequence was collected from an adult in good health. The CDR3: CASSKHRGTGGRHCYGYTF. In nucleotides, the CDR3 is TGTGCCAGCAGCAAACATAGGGGGACAGGGGGAAGACACTGCTATGGCTACACCTTC.